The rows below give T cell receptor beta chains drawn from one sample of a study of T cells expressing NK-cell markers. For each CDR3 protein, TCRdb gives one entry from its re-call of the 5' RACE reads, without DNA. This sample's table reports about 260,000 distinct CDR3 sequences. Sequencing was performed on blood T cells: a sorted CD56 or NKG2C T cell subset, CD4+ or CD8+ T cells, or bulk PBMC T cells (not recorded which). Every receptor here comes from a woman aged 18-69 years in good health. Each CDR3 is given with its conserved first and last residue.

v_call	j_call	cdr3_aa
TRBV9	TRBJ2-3	CASSPGLAGGGITDTQYF
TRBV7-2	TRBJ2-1	CASSLDASGRGEQFF
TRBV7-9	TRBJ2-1	CASSYTGLAGGVFF
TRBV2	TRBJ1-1	CASTKQGADTEAFF
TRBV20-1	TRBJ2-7	CSARASGGTGEQYF
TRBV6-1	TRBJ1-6	CASSGDVSSYNSPLHF
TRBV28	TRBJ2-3	CASSFAARLADTQYF
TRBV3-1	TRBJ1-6	CASSQSKSPLHF
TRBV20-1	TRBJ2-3	CSASIGVGVTDTQYF
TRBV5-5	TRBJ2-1	CASSSVPQGAEQFF
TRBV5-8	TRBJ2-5	CASSPRVGQETQYF
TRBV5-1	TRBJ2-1	CASSLALVPREVSYNEQFF
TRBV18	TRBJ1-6	CASSPFRGESPLHF
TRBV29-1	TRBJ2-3	CSVDGGTGGRTDTQYF
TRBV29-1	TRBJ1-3	CSVAVPPSGNSGNTIYF
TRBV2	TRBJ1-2	CASSGGNEVGYTF
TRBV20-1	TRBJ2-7	CSARRPGTAPYEQYF
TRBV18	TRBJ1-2	CASSPDSLYGYTF
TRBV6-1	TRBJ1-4	CASSDPFPGSNEKLFF
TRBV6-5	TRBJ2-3	CASSYGAGTLQYF
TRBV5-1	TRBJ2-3	CASNRNTDTQYF
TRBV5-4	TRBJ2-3	CASSELAGVDTQYF
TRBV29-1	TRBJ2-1	CSAPGTGGYNEQFF
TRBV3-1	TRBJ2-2	CASSQVSTGELFF
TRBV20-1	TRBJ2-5	CSAGDGRFQYF
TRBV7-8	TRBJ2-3	CASSLFRLADRTDTQYF
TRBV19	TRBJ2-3	CASFPHGASTDTQYF
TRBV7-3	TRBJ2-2	CASSRLGTGELFF
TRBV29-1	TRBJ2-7	CSVTGGYEQYF
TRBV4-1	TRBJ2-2	CASRPSGTDSNTGELFF
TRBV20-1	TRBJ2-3	CSASPGLATQYF
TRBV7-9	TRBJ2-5	CASSSGTSGKTQYF
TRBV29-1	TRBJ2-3	CSVGPTLALILTDTQYF
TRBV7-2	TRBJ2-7	CASSLDTYEQYF
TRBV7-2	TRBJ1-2	CASSLGAFGGYTF
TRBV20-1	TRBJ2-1	CSGDSAYNEQFF
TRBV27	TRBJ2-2	CASRKQGDANTGELFF
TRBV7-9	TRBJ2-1	CASSVGGPMAGDEQFF
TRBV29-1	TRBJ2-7	CSVGHSSYEQYF
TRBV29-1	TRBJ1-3	CSVGDSLSGNTIYF
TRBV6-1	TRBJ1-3	CASRPAPAGNTIYF
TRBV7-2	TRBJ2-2	CASSLARTTGELFF
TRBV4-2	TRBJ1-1	CASSQVQGANRAEAFF
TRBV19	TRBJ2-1	CASTQGPYNEQFF
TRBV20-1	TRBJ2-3	CSAPGASGSDTQYF
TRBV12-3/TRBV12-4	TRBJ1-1	CASTLGVIRAFF
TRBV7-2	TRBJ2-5	CASSLRATPGQETQYF
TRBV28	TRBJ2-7	CASSTTWDSTRGQYF
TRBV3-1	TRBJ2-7	CASSQDGGVPYEQYF
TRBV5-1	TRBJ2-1	CASSTGLAGVAYNEQFF
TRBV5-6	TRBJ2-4	CASSRRGTGNKNIQYF
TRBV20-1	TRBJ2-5	CSARGPQETQYF
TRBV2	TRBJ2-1	CASRPGLAPLSSYNEQFF
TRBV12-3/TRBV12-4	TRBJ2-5	CASRVGTGRSETQYF
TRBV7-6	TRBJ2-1	CASSLLGGEDNEQFF
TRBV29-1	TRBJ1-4	CSAGTGARDEKLFF
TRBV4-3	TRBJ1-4	CASSQEGHRLGEKLFF